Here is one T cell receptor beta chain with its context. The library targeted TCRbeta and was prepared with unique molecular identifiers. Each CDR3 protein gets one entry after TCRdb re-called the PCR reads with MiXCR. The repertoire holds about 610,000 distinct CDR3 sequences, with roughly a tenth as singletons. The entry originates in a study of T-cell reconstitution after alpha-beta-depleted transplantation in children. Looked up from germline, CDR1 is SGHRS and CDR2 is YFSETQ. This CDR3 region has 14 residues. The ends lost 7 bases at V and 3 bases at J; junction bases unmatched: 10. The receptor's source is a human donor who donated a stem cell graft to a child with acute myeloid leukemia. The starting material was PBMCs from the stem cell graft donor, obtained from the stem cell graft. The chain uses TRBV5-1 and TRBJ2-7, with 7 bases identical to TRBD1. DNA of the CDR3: TGCGCCAGCCGGGCTAGACAGGGAAGCTACGAGCAGTACTTC. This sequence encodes CASRARQGSYEQYF. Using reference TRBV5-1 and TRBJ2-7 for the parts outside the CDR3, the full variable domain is KAGVTQTPRYLIKTRGQQVTLSCSPISGHRSVSWYQQTPGQGLQFLFEYFSETQRNKGNFPGRFSGRQFSNSRSEMNVSTLELGDSALYLCASRARQGSYEQYFGPGTRLTVT.